This T cell receptor beta chain originates from a study of blood T cells in healthy people across ages. Study results and caveats: The lack of PBMC sorting stopped any conclusive naive versus antigen-experienced comparison. The diversity estimates, figures obtained from one million T cells, were considered underestimates.

The use of a sample-barcoded 5' primer and a J-beta primer mix characterized a second PCR of roughly 7 to 12 cycles. Researchers report that each sample yielded at least 2.5 million CDR3-containing paired-end reads. TCRdb ran MiXCR on the 5' RACE reads and lists one entry per CDR3 protein. The table has 2 million or so distinct CDR3 sequences, around half seen once. There are a few counts of this clonotype. Its antigen remains unidentified. A minimum of 6 micrograms of total RNA was extracted per sample. Trimming removed 4 bases at V and 6 bases at J, with 12 bases between. Germline V CDR1 and CDR2: SQVTM, ANQGSEA. CDR3 length: 12 amino acids.

This TCR derives from a woman aged 40 to 50 in good health. The chain carries TRBV29-1 and TRBJ1-2; D remains ambiguous. Sequencing was performed on blood. CDR3 bases: TGCAGCGTTGGAATAGGCTCTCATGGCTACACCTTC. This sequence encodes CSVGIGSHGYTF.